Below, 24 T cell receptor beta chains from the same sample are listed, as sequenced in a study of response to subunit inactivated influenza vaccine. TCRdb re-called the RT-PCR reads through MiXCR, storing one row per CDR3 protein. Here the sample spans about 800,000 distinct CDR3 sequences, about 20% being singletons. The sequencing here drew on PBMCs from blood, taken roughly 5 days after vaccination. Source of these receptors: a man aged 50 or older who received an inactivated influenza vaccine.

This clonotype was detected ten times or more. This rearrangement joins TRBV12-3 or TRBV12-4 to TRBJ2-2; 11 bases map to TRBD1. The CDR3 is 15 amino acids. Trimming removed 5 bases from V and 4 bases from J; junction bases left unmatched: 3. The CDR3 DNA sequence: TGTGCCAGCAGTCCCGGACAGGGGGCCACCGGGGAGCTGTTTTTT. Its protein is CASSPGQGATGELFF.

This clonotype was found a few times. The rearrangement links TRBV6-1 to TRBJ2-5; the D gene is possibly TRBD1 (6 bases). The CDR3 is made up of 15 amino acids. The V end lost 11 bases, the J end lost 1 base, and 20 bases lay between the germline ends. Germline V gives CDR1 MNHNS, CDR2 SASEGT. CDR3 bases: TGTGCCTCCGGTAGGGACACCTGGTCCCAAGAGACCCAGTACTTC. It specifies CASGRDTWSQETQYF.

This clonotype was counted many times. This rearrangement joins TRBV12-3 or TRBV12-4 to TRBJ2-7; no definite D call. V was clipped by 1 base and J by 2 bases, with 9 bases between them. The CDR3 is 14 amino acids. The CDR3 sequence is CASSLGTQTYEQYF. In nucleotides, the CDR3 is TGTGCCAGCAGTTTAGGAACTCAGACCTACGAGCAGTACTTC.

The V and J genes are TRBV7-2 and TRBJ2-2; D remains unclear. CDR3 length: 15 amino acids. V dropped 5 bases and J dropped 3 bases, with 13 bases sitting between them. CDR1 and CDR2 from the germline V gene are SGHTA and FQGNSA. The CDR3 DNA is TGTGCCAGCAGCATTGACACAACGGACACCGGGGAGCTGTTTTTT. Translating gives CASSIDTTDTGELFF.

This clonotype has a single count. The V gene is TRBV2, the J gene TRBJ2-7; 7 bases fit TRBD1. Germline V lookup: CDR1 SNHLY, CDR2 FYNNEI. V was clipped by 6 bases and J by 3 bases; unmatched bases: 11. This CDR3 is built from 15 residues. The CDR3, as DNA: TGTGCCAGCAGACGGAACAGACAGGGTAACTACGAGCAGTACTTC. Amino acid sequence: CASRRNRQGNYEQYF.

V and J are TRBV12-3 or TRBV12-4 and TRBJ2-1, with 7 bases that match TRBD1. The V segment lost 6 bases and the J segment 0 bases; nucleotides outside the gene matches: 2. The CDR3 is 14 amino acids. The CDR3 DNA sequence: TGTGCCAGCAGGTACAGGGGCTCCTACAATGAGCAGTTCTTC. This sequence encodes CASRYRGSYNEQFF.

The genes are TRBV29-1 and TRBJ2-2, with 7 nucleotides matching TRBD1. CDR1 SQVTM and CDR2 ANQGSEA come from the germline V gene. The CDR3 consists of 16 residues. The V and J ends lost 7 bases and 2 bases, in that order; junction bases with no gene match: 13. The CDR3 spells CSASKDRPANTGELFF. The CDR3 DNA reads TGCAGCGCCTCAAAGGACAGGCCCGCCAACACCGGGGAGCTGTTTTTT.

This clonotype occurred many times. This sequence joins TRBV5-1 and TRBJ1-1; possibly TRBD1 for D (5 bases). Trimming took 0 bases from V and 5 from J, leaving 5 bases between them. The CDR3 consists of 12 residues. CDR1 is SGHRS, CDR2 YFSETQ, per germline. The CDR3 here is CASSLEGTEAFF. The CDR3 DNA reads as TGCGCCAGCAGCTTGGAGGGGACTGAAGCTTTCTTT.

This clonotype was detected a few times. The chain couples TRBV12-3 or TRBV12-4 to TRBJ2-7; 12 positions agree with TRBD1. V trimming: 6 bases; J trimming: 0 bases; junction bases outside the gene matches: 6. The CDR3 has 16 residues. In nucleotides, the CDR3 is TGTGCCAGCAGAAACCCGGGACAGGGGGCCTCCTACGAGCAGTACTTC. Its translation is CASRNPGQGASYEQYF.

This clonotype was detected a few times. The genes are TRBV6-1 and TRBJ2-7; D may be TRBD1 (6 bases). V was clipped by 6 bases and J by 1 base, with 13 bases between them. From germline, CDR1 is MNHNS and CDR2 SASEGT. There are 14 residues in the CDR3. The CDR3 reads CASRPLRGSYEQYF. CDR3 in DNA: TGTGCCAGCAGACCACTCAGGGGTTCCTACGAGCAGTACTTC.

The chain uses TRBV7-9 and TRBJ2-4; D may be TRBD1 or TRBD2 (6 bases each). Trimming cost V 6 bases and J 3 bases, with 15 bases left between them. This CDR3 spans 15 amino acids. CDR1 and CDR2 (germline): SEHNR, FQNEAQ (reference sequence). The CDR3 sequence is CASRPGGGGKNIQYF. The CDR3 DNA reads TGTGCCAGCAGACCTGGAGGAGGGGGCAAAAACATTCAGTACTTC.

This clonotype was found a few times. The chain employs TRBV20-1 and TRBJ2-4; TRBD2 matches at 10 bases. CDR1 and CDR2 (germline): DFQATT, SNEGSKA (reference sequence). Unmatched junction bases numbered 7, after V lost 5 bases and J lost 0 bases. CDR3 length: 16 amino acids. The DNA for the CDR3 is TGCAGTGCTGGAAGAACTAGCGGGGTAGCCAAAAACATTCAGTACTTC. The encoded protein is CSAGRTSGVAKNIQYF.

This clonotype was counted ten times or more. V gene TRBV9 combines with J gene TRBJ2-2; maybe TRBD2 (6 bases). The V and J ends lost 5 bases and 1 base respectively, with 9 bases between them. Germline values: CDR1 SGDLS, CDR2 YYNGEE. The CDR3 consists of 14 residues. DNA of the CDR3: TGTGCCAGCAGTGTTAGCGGGAACACCGGGGAGCTGTTTTTT. Translated, it gives CASSVSGNTGELFF.

Only a few counts were recorded for this clonotype. The chain couples TRBV4-1 to TRBJ2-1; possibly TRBD1 for D (5 bases). The ends were cut back, 0 bases at V and 3 bases at J, with 12 bases in the middle. Germline V lookup: CDR1 MGHRA, CDR2 YSYEKL. The CDR3 is 16 residues long. The CDR3 sequence: CASSQDVGLYYNEQFF. CDR3 DNA sequence: TGCGCCAGCAGCCAAGATGTGGGGCTTTACTACAATGAGCAGTTCTTC.

The chain joins TRBV5-1 to TRBJ2-5; TRBD2 is a possible D gene (5 bases). V was trimmed by 0 bases and J by 1 base, leaving 16 bases between them. This CDR3 is built from 17 residues. Looked up from germline, CDR1 is SGHRS and CDR2 is YFSETQ. CDR3 protein: CASSLEAGGPLQETQYF. In DNA, the CDR3 is TGCGCCAGCAGCTTGGAGGCTGGAGGCCCCCTCCAAGAGACCCAGTACTTC.

This clonotype has just a few counts. The rearrangement links TRBV30 to TRBJ2-1; the match to TRBD2 covers 10 bases. The CDR3 is 17 amino acids. Losses at the gene ends were 2 bases for V and 4 bases for J; bases not matched to a gene: 11. Germline values: CDR1 GTSNPN, CDR2 SVGIG (reference sequence). Here the CDR3 reads CAWSTGLAAVSYNEQFF. Written as DNA, the CDR3 is TGTGCCTGGAGTACAGGACTAGCGGCAGTTAGTTACAATGAGCAGTTCTTC. The complete variable domain, with remaining parts taken from reference TRBV30 and TRBJ2-1, reads SQTIHQWPATLVQPVGSPLSLECTVEGTSNPNLYWYRQAAGRGLQLLFYSVGIGQISSEVPQNLSASRPQDRQFILSSKKLLLSDSGFYLCAWSTGLAAVSYNEQFFGPGTRLTVL.

V gene TRBV15 combines with J gene TRBJ2-7, with TRBD1 matching over 7 bases. V lost 1 base and J lost 6; bases outside the gene matches: 6. Germline CDR1 LNHNV, CDR2 YYDKDF (reference sequence). The CDR3 totals 14 residues. DNA for the CDR3: TGTGCCACCAGCAGAGTTAACAGGGGAAGCGAGCAGTACTTC. Its translation: CATSRVNRGSEQYF.

There are a few counts of this clonotype. This sequence joins TRBV15 and TRBJ1-5, with D tentatively TRBD1 (5 bases). This CDR3 has 16 residues. Per germline, CDR1 LNHNV and CDR2 YYDKDF (reference sequence). V gave up 3 bases and J gave up 4 bases, with 16 bases separating them. CDR3 sequence reads: CATSSVGDRLNQPQHF. The CDR3 DNA is TGTGCCACCAGCAGTGTAGGAGACAGACTAAATCAGCCCCAGCATTTT.

This clonotype was seen a single time. The rearrangement joins TRBV6-2 or TRBV6-3 to TRBJ2-1, with 9 bases matching TRBD2. The ends lost 0 bases at V and 5 bases at J; junction bases unmatched: 11. Germline V gives CDR1 MNHEY, CDR2 SVGEGT. This CDR3 region has 18 residues. CDR3 DNA: TGTGCCAGCAGTTACTCGATGTACGGGACTAGCCCCCACAATGAGCAGTTCTTC. Translation gives CASSYSMYGTSPHNEQFF.

This sequence joins TRBV11-2 and TRBJ2-5; D is unresolved. Germline-derived CDR1 and CDR2 are SGHAT and FQNNGV. CDR3 length equals 15 residues. Trimming left V 5 bases short and J 2 bases short, with 15 bases between. This CDR3 reads CASSTQRGVQETQYF. CDR3 nucleotides: TGTGCCAGCAGCACACAAAGAGGAGTTCAAGAGACCCAGTACTTC.

CDR3 sequence (DNA): TGTGCCACCAGCGGCCCCCGGGTGAGGGGCAATCAGCCCCAGCATTTT. This encodes CATSGPRVRGNQPQHF. The chain recombines TRBV15 with TRBJ1-5; no definite D call. This CDR3 has 16 residues. V lost 5 bases to trimming and J lost 2 bases, with 16 bases between them. The germline V gene has CDR1 LNHNV and CDR2 YYDKDF (reference sequence).

This clonotype was counted a few times. The chain combines TRBV29-1 with TRBJ2-1, with D perhaps TRBD2 (6 bases). CDR3 length equals 16 residues. V was pared by 3 bases and J by 6 bases, with 21 bases between. CDR1 is SQVTM and CDR2 is ANQGSEA in the germline V gene. The CDR3 nucleotides read TGCAGCGTTGATACGGCAGGCGGGATGGCGGGCAATGAGCAGTTCTTC. Translated, it gives CSVDTAGGMAGNEQFF.

There are a few counts of this clonotype. V usage is TRBV7-8 and J usage is TRBJ1-3; 7 bases line up with TRBD1. Germline V gene lookup returns CDR1 SGHVS and CDR2 FQNEAQ. The ends lost 5 bases at V and 0 bases at J; junction bases unmatched: 1. The CDR3 spans 14 residues. CDR3 DNA: TGTGCCAGCAGCCACAGGGGCTCTGGAAACACCATATATTTT. Amino acids: CASSHRGSGNTIYF.

The chain recombines TRBV6-5 with TRBJ1-6; no clear D. Trimming cost V 2 bases and J 5 bases, with 4 bases left between them. The CDR3 is made up of 13 amino acids. Germline V gives CDR1 MNHEY, CDR2 SVGAGI. As DNA, the CDR3 is TGTGCCAGCAGTTACGGCAATAATTCACCCCTCCACTTT. Residues: CASSYGNNSPLHF.